Below are 16 T cell receptor beta chains sequenced from a single sample in a study of blood T cells in healthy people across ages (dated by TCRdb to between 2014 and 2017). Library creation used 5' RACE. TCRdb names Illumina HiSeq 2500 as the instrument used. A second roughly 6 to 11 cycle PCR used a sample-barcoded 5' primer and a J-beta primer mix. TCRdb reprocessing: public reads trimmed at Q25 with fastp, clones called with MiXCR, in-frame beta chains kept. Rows are combined by CDR3 protein, so each entry shows the most common genes and DNA. In this sample the table shows some 900,000 distinct CDR3 sequences, about 44% of which occur a single time. The ten largest clones represent 10% to 15% of the sample. Sequenced sample: blood. The receptors derive from a man aged 25-45 years in good health.

This clonotype was seen many times. The chain combines TRBV12-3 or TRBV12-4 with TRBJ1-5, with TRBD1 matching 7 bases. The trim removed 1 base at V and 1 base at J, leaving 1 base unmatched. The CDR3 consists of 15 residues. In nucleotides, the CDR3 is TGTGCCAGCAGTTTAGAGGGACAGAGCAATCAGCCCCAGCATTTT. As protein: CASSLEGQSNQPQHF.

This clonotype was seen a few times. This chain links TRBV6-5 with TRBJ1-1; maybe TRBD1 (6 bases). This CDR3 has 15 residues. Germline CDR1 MNHEY, CDR2 SVGAGI. Deletions cut 2 bases from V and 0 bases from J, with 10 bases between. In nucleotides, the CDR3 is TGTGCCAGCAGTTACCTCAGGGACATGAACACTGAAGCTTTCTTT. Translation: CASSYLRDMNTEAFF.

DNA of the CDR3: TGTGCCAGCAGCTTGTCCGAGGCATCAGATACGCAGTATTTT. This translates into CASSLSEASDTQYF. J is TRBJ2-3 and V is TRBV5-6; D uncertain. V dropped 1 base and J dropped 4 bases, with 10 bases sitting between them. Germline-derived CDR1 and CDR2 are SGHDT and YYEEEE. The CDR3 has 14 amino acids. Looking up the rest from reference TRBV5-6 and TRBJ2-3 gives the full variable domain: DAGVTQSPTHLIKTRGQQVTLRCSPKSGHDTVSWYQQALGQGPQFIFQYYEEEERQRGNFPDRFSGHQFPNYSSELNVNALLLGDSALYLCASSLSEASDTQYFGPGTRLTVL.

This rearrangement joins TRBV6-2 or TRBV6-3 to TRBJ2-1, with D unclear. V gave up 4 bases and J gave up 0 bases, with 7 bases separating them. This CDR3 is built from 14 residues. Germline assignment: CDR1 MNHEY and CDR2 SVGEGT. The CDR3 sequence is CASSWPGSYNEQFF. Here the CDR3 DNA reads TGTGCCAGCAGTTGGCCAGGCTCCTACAATGAGCAGTTCTTC.

This rearrangement joins TRBV5-1 to TRBJ2-3; 7 nucleotides align to TRBD2. From germline, CDR1 is SGHRS and CDR2 YFSETQ. The CDR3 length is 15 residues. Unmatched junction bases numbered 5, after V lost 4 bases and J lost 0 bases. The DNA for the CDR3 is TGCGCCAGCAGCCTGGGAGGGAAAAGCACAGATACGCAGTATTTT. Translating it yields CASSLGGKSTDTQYF.

This clonotype was counted between two and nine times. This chain uses TRBV10-3 with TRBJ2-5; D ambiguous. V lost 1 base to trimming and J lost 3 bases, with 3 bases between them. Per germline, CDR1 ENHRY and CDR2 SYGVKD. CDR3 length: 12 residues. The CDR3 here is CAISEFEETQYF. The CDR3 DNA sequence: TGTGCCATCAGTGAGTTTGAAGAGACCCAGTACTTC.

V and J are TRBV15 and TRBJ1-3; D unresolved. Trimming pared 9 bases from V and 0 bases from J, leaving 12 bases between. The CDR3 length is 14 residues. Germline V gives CDR1 LNHNV, CDR2 YYDKDF (reference sequence). CDR3 loop: CATEAGSSGNTIYF. CDR3 bases: TGTGCCACGGAAGCGGGAAGCTCTGGAAACACCATATATTTT.

In its sample, this clonotype was seen a few times. This chain uses TRBV7-2 with TRBJ2-1; D unresolved. CDR1 and CDR2 (germline): SGHTA, FQGNSA. The V end lost 4 bases, the J end lost 7 bases, and 23 bases lay between the germline ends. The CDR3 consists of 17 residues. The CDR3 coding sequence is TGTGCCAGCAGCTCCGCAGGTTGGGGTGGTAGTCGAAATGAGCAGTTCTTC. Amino acids: CASSSAGWGGSRNEQFF.

This clonotype was detected once. The chain recombines TRBV7-3 with TRBJ2-1, with 14 bases lining up with TRBD2. CDR3 length: 17 amino acids. Unmatched junction bases numbered 10, after V lost 5 bases and J lost 7 bases. Germline assignment: CDR1 SGHTA and CDR2 FQGTGA. The CDR3 reads CASSSRLAGGKGNEQFF. The CDR3 DNA follows: TGTGCCAGCAGCAGTAGACTAGCGGGGGGGAAGGGGAATGAGCAGTTCTTC.

There are a few counts of this clonotype. The J gene is TRBJ1-4, the V gene TRBV4-2; D is unresolved. The CDR3 consists of 16 residues. Germline CDR1 LGHNA, CDR2 YNFKEQ. The germline V and J ends were trimmed by 1 base and 5 bases, with 14 bases remaining between them. The CDR3 here is CASSQVEWARNEKLFF. CDR3 DNA sequence: TGTGCCAGCAGCCAAGTGGAGTGGGCGCGGAATGAAAAACTGTTTTTT.

The chain recombines TRBV5-6 with TRBJ1-5; D gene uncertain. This CDR3 is 13 amino acids long. V was cut by 2 bases and J by 4 bases, with 7 bases left in between. Germline CDR1 SGHDT, CDR2 YYEEEE. The CDR3 sequence is CASSFSRNQPQHF. CDR3 nucleotides: TGTGCCAGCAGCTTCTCCCGGAATCAGCCCCAGCATTTT.

This clonotype was recorded a few times. The chain links TRBV4-3 to TRBJ2-1; 10 bases match TRBD2. The junction had 15 bases not matched to a gene; V was cut back by 2 bases and J by 8 bases. The CDR3 has 18 residues. Germline assignment: CDR1 LGHNA and CDR2 YSLEER. CDR3 nucleotides: TGCGCCAGCAGCCAACTTCCGGGACCTAGCGGGGGAAGACATGAGCAGTTCTTC. Translation gives CASSQLPGPSGGRHEQFF.

V is TRBV16 and J is TRBJ2-6; D call uncertain. The germline gives CDR1 KGHSY, CDR2 FQNENV. Trimming removed 1 base from V and 2 bases from J, with 6 bases in between. The CDR3 is made up of 15 amino acids. The CDR3 coding sequence is TGTGCCAGCAGCCAATTGGGGACTGGGGCCAACGTCCTGACTTTC. Its translation: CASSQLGTGANVLTF.

This chain's CDR3 is CASRSSQQAYEQYF. The CDR3 DNA reads as TGTGCCAGCAGATCCAGCCAACAGGCCTACGAGCAGTACTTC. V usage is TRBV11-1 and J usage is TRBJ2-7; possible D gene TRBD1, 5 bases. This CDR3 contains 14 residues. V lost 6 bases and J 2 bases, leaving 14 bases between the germline ends. Germline V lookup: CDR1 SGHAT, CDR2 FQDESV (reference sequence).

This sequence joins TRBV12-3 or TRBV12-4 and TRBJ1-2; D is ambiguous. The V and J ends lost 3 bases and 8 bases respectively, with 7 bases between them. This CDR3 has 11 residues. The CDR3 DNA reads TGTGCCAGCAGTTTGGGCATAGGCTACACCTTC. Protein sequence: CASSLGIGYTF.

This clonotype was counted between two and nine times. Germline and junction disagree at one end, which may indicate a read error. The chain has TRBV5-1 and TRBJ2-4, with 8 bases that match TRBD2. Germline V gives CDR1 SGHRS, CDR2 YFSETQ. The CDR3 length is 14 residues. The CDR3 coding sequence is TGCGCCAGCACCTTGGTCTCCGGGGGGGTCATTCAGTACTTC. As protein: CASTLVSGGVIQYF.